The 24 T cell receptor beta chains below all came from one sample that was sequenced in a study of T cell responses to AZD1222 COVID-19 vaccine. TCRdb keeps only in-frame clones here, not all; method: immunoSEQ multiplex PCR. The sample has tens of thousands of clones, 90% to 95% seen once. This material consisted of peripheral blood, taken on day 0 of AZD1222 vaccination. Receptor source: an adult in good health.

The chain has TRBV7-9 and TRBJ2-7; the match to TRBD1 covers 11 bases. The CDR3 contains 16 residues. The J segment lost 6 bases and the V segment lost 3 bases, leaving 10 bases of the junction unmatched. Germline V lookup: CDR1 SEHNR, CDR2 FQNEAQ (reference sequence). The CDR3 sequence: CASSFQAGTGGFEQYF. The CDR3 bases are TGTGCCAGCAGCTTCCAGGCCGGGACAGGGGGATTCGAGCAGTACTTC.

The chain links TRBV15 to TRBJ1-5; D not certain. Per the germline V gene, CDR1 is LNHNV and CDR2 is YYDKDF (reference sequence). This CDR3 comprises 14 residues. V was pared by 0 bases and J by 7 bases, with 10 bases between. The CDR3 coding sequence is TGTGCCACCAGCAGAGATGGTGGGAGCCAGCCCCAGCATTTT. As protein: CATSRDGGSQPQHF.

A note on this clone: Mismatch with germline at one junction end may stem from a read error. V usage is TRBV28 and J usage is TRBJ2-5, with D possibly matching TRBD1 (5 bases). The length of the CDR3 is 11 residues. CDR1 and CDR2 (germline): MDHEN, SYDVKM. CDR3 region: CASSPLTVQHF. The CDR3 DNA follows: TGTGCCAGCAGTCCACTGACAGTGCAGCACTTC. The whole variable domain, filled in from reference TRBV28 and TRBJ2-5, reads DVKVTQSSRYLVKRTGEKVFLECVQDMDHENMFWYRQDPGLGLRLIYFSYDVKMKEKGDIPEGYSVSREKKERFSLILESASTNQTSMYLCASSPLTVQHFGPGTRLLVL.

The chain links TRBV6-5 to TRBJ2-2; D is unresolved. Trimming removed 6 bases at V and 2 bases at J, with 7 bases between. The V gene's germline CDR1 is MNHEY and CDR2 SVGAGI. The CDR3 runs 13 residues. The CDR3 spells CASSNRNTGELFF. The DNA for the CDR3 is TGTGCCAGCAGCAATCGAAACACCGGGGAGCTGTTTTTT.

The CDR3 sequence: CASSQEYGAGNTIYF. The CDR3 DNA follows: TGCGCCAGCAGCCAAGAGTACGGAGCTGGAAACACCATATATTTT. The chain joins TRBV4-3 to TRBJ1-3; D is unclear. CDR1 and CDR2 from the germline V gene are LGHNA and YSLEER. CDR3 length: 15 amino acids. V dropped 0 bases and J dropped 2 bases, with 8 bases sitting between them.

This rearrangement joins TRBV6-1 to TRBJ2-3; D may be TRBD1 (5 bases). V was cut by 0 bases and J by 6 bases, with 13 bases left in between. There are 15 residues in the CDR3. Germline CDR1 reads MNHNS; CDR2 reads SASEGT. CDR3 protein: CASSEAGRQYDTQYF. In DNA, the CDR3 is TGTGCCAGCAGTGAAGCGGGGCGGCAGTACGATACGCAGTATTTT.

The chain employs TRBV4-3 and TRBJ2-7, with a weak D call TRBD2 (5 bases). Trimming removed 4 bases at V and 6 bases at J, with 16 bases between. Germline values: CDR1 LGHNA, CDR2 YSLEER. There are 14 residues in the CDR3. CDR3 protein: CASSRGLGVGEQYF. CDR3 coding DNA: TGCGCCAGCAGCCGGGGTCTCGGGGTTGGCGAGCAGTACTTC.

The V gene is TRBV24-1, the J gene TRBJ1-4; 8 bases fit TRBD1. V was pared by 7 bases and J by 4 bases, with 10 bases of the junction left unmatched. CDR3 length equals 16 residues. Per the germline V gene, CDR1 is KGHDR and CDR2 is SFDVKD. CDR3 sequence (DNA): TGTGCCACCAGGCTTCAGGGACAGGCTGGTAATGAAAAACTGTTTTTT. Its translation: CATRLQGQAGNEKLFF.

The chain combines TRBV7-3 with TRBJ2-7, with 7 positions matching TRBD2. There are 18 residues in the CDR3. The germline V gene has CDR1 SGHTA and CDR2 FQGTGA. Unmatched junction bases numbered 12, after V lost 1 base and J lost 0 bases. The CDR3 here is CASSLRQSSGASSYEQYF. The CDR3, as DNA: TGTGCCAGCAGCTTAAGGCAATCGAGCGGGGCTAGCTCCTACGAGCAGTACTTC.

V usage is TRBV16 and J usage is TRBJ1-1; D unresolved. The V end was cut by 3 bases, the J end by 4 bases, with 12 bases between. The length of the CDR3 is 14 residues. CDR1 and CDR2 (germline): KGHSY, FQNENV. The CDR3 coding sequence is TGTGCCAGCAGCCAGACCCGCGGCGGCACTGAAGCTTTCTTT. Its translation is CASSQTRGGTEAFF.

This clone was seen a single time. The gene calls are TRBV9 and TRBJ1-6, with 9 bases fitting TRBD1. Germline CDR1 reads SGDLS; CDR2 reads YYNGEE. Trimming cost V 4 bases and J 6 bases; bases outside gene matches: 8. This CDR3 is 16 amino acids long. In nucleotides, the CDR3 is TGTGCCAGCAGCCTTCTACAGGGGGCAGGTAATTCACCCCTCCACTTT. Its translation: CASSLLQGAGNSPLHF.

V gene TRBV5-4 combines with J gene TRBJ1-2, with no clear D. The CDR3 runs to 13 residues. V gave up 4 bases and J gave up 4 bases, with 11 bases separating them. Germline V gives CDR1 SGHNT, CDR2 YYREEE (reference sequence). CDR3 sequence (DNA): TGTGCCAGCAGCCCCTCGGAGACCTATGGCTACACCTTC. This encodes CASSPSETYGYTF.

This chain connects TRBV27 to TRBJ1-3; 7 bases align to TRBD1. V trimming: 5 bases; J trimming: 2 bases; junction bases outside the gene matches: 9. Germline CDR1 is MNHEY and CDR2 is SMNVEV (reference sequence). The CDR3 contains 16 residues. Here the CDR3 reads CASSQTGYVAGNTIYF. CDR3 DNA sequence: TGTGCCAGCAGTCAGACAGGGTATGTCGCTGGAAACACCATATATTTT.

The chain joins TRBV29-1 to TRBJ2-1, with a possible D match to TRBD1 (5 bases). V dropped 4 bases and J dropped 4 bases, with 11 bases sitting between them. CDR3 length: 13 residues. The germline CDR1 and CDR2 sequences are SQVTM and ANQGSEA. The CDR3 nucleotides are TGCAGCGTTGGACAGAGTCTTTACAATGAGCAGTTCTTC. This codes for CSVGQSLYNEQFF.

V gene TRBV5-1 combines with J gene TRBJ2-2; tentatively, D is TRBD1 or TRBD2 (6 bases each). Germline V lookup: CDR1 SGHRS, CDR2 YFSETQ. The CDR3 is made up of 15 amino acids. Between the trimmed V and J ends, which lost 0 bases and 5 bases, there was a span of 11 bases. The CDR3: CASSLEGGRTGELFF. The CDR3, as DNA: TGCGCCAGCAGCTTGGAAGGGGGGAGAACCGGGGAGCTGTTTTTT.

This rearrangement joins TRBV6-1 to TRBJ1-3; 9 positions match TRBD1. This CDR3 is built from 18 residues. V dropped 2 bases and J dropped 0; count of bases not matched to a gene: 8. Germline CDR1 is MNHNS and CDR2 is SASEGT. CDR3 residues: CASSEYRTGDPSGNTIYF. The CDR3 DNA reads TGTGCCAGCAGTGAATATCGGACAGGGGACCCCTCTGGAAACACCATATATTTT.

The chain combines TRBV25-1 with TRBJ1-5; D is unclear. Trimming stripped 6 bases from V and 0 bases from J, with 3 bases between. The CDR3 runs 12 residues. Germline V lookup: CDR1 MGHDK, CDR2 SYGVNS. The CDR3 DNA is TGTGCCAGCAGGGGTAGCAATCAGCCCCAGCATTTT. This encodes CASRGSNQPQHF.

This sequence joins TRBV6-5 and TRBJ2-5, with 8 bases identical to TRBD2. CDR1 is MNHEY, CDR2 SVGAGI, per germline. J was trimmed by 7 bases and V by 7 bases; bases with no gene match: 14. This CDR3 region has 15 residues. CDR3 nucleotide sequence: TGTGCCAGCACCTTGGGTGCGGGGGGCTGGGGGACCCAGTACTTC. It translates to CASTLGAGGWGTQYF.

The rearrangement uses TRBV12-5 and TRBJ2-2, with 11 bases matching TRBD1. CDR3 length equals 16 residues. The germline V gene has CDR1 LGHNT and CDR2 FRNRAP. V was clipped by 5 bases and J by 9 bases; unmatched bases: 11. The CDR3 protein is CASGGPAGQGARELFF. CDR3 DNA: TGTGCTAGTGGTGGTCCCGCAGGACAGGGGGCGCGGGAGCTGTTTTTT.

In the case of this clone: Other DNA sequences in the same sample also yield this CDR3. The CDR3 DNA follows: TGTGCCAGCAGTTTCCGGGGGGATCAGCCCCAGCATTTT. Amino acids: CASSFRGDQPQHF. The V gene is TRBV12-3 or TRBV12-4, the J gene TRBJ1-5, with D perhaps TRBD1 (5 bases). Trimming took off 3 bases at V and 5 bases at J, with 8 bases between the two ends. The CDR3 contains 13 residues.

The V and J genes are TRBV19 and TRBJ2-2; 12 bases fit TRBD1. Germline-derived CDR1 and CDR2 are LNHDA and SQIVND (reference sequence). Trimming at V came to 1 base and at J to 11 bases, leaving 5 bases not matched to a gene. The CDR3 is 15 residues long. The CDR3 DNA is TGTGCCAGTAGTATAGGGGACAGGGGGCGAGGAGAGCTGTTTTTT. Encoded protein: CASSIGDRGRGELFF.

The gene calls are TRBV19 and TRBJ1-1; D gene uncertain. Germline CDR1 LNHDA, CDR2 SQIVND (reference sequence). Trimming took off 4 bases at V and 5 bases at J, with 17 bases between the two ends. The CDR3 spans 15 residues. CDR3 nucleotide sequence: TGTGCCAGTAGTACGCTAAATTTGCCGGGGACTGAAGCTTTCTTT. Translating it yields CASSTLNLPGTEAFF.

DNA for the CDR3: TGCAGCGTTGGGTCCGGGAGCTCCTACGAGCAGTACTTC. This encodes CSVGSGSSYEQYF. The V and J genes are TRBV29-1 and TRBJ2-7; perhaps TRBD2 as D (6 bases). The CDR3 runs 13 residues. The germline V gene has CDR1 SQVTM and CDR2 ANQGSEA. Trimming pared 4 bases from V and 0 bases from J, leaving 10 bases between.

The J gene is TRBJ1-4, the V gene TRBV7-2, with 10 nucleotides matching TRBD1. The V gene end was trimmed by 2 bases and the J gene end by 10 bases; junction bases not matched to a gene: 10. Germline V gives CDR1 SGHTA, CDR2 FQGNSA. The CDR3 is 16 amino acids. The CDR3 region has the DNA TGTGCCAGCAGCTTACCTTCCGGGACAGGGGCGGGAAAACTGTTTTTT. It specifies CASSLPSGTGAGKLFF.